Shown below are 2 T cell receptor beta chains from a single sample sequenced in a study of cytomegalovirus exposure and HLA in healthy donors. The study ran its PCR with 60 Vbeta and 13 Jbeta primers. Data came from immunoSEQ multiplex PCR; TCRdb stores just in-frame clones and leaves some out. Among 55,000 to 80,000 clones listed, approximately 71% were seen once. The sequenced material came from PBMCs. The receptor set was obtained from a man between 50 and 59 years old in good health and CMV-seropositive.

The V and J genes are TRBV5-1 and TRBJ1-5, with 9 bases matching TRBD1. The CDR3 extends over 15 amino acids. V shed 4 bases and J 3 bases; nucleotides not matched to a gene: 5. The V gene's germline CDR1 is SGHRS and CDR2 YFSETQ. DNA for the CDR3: TGCGCCAGCAGCCCCGGGACAGGGACCAATCAGCCCCAGCATTTT. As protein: CASSPGTGTNQPQHF.

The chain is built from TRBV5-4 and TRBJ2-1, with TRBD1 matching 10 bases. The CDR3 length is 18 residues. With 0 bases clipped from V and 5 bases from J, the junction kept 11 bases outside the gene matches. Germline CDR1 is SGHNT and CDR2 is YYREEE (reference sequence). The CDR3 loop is CASSLDLDRDRGHNEQFF. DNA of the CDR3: TGTGCCAGCAGCTTGGACCTTGACCGGGACAGGGGACACAATGAGCAGTTCTTC.